This entry is about one TCR beta chain. What it recognizes is unknown. The CDR3 is 16 residues long. Germline CDR1 and CDR2: KGHSH and LQKENI. V dropped 6 bases and J dropped 7 bases, with 22 bases sitting between them. No patient had autoimmune disease or received systemic immunosuppression. The data derive from a study of OX40 agonist ivuxolimab in advanced cancers. About the research overall: Three individuals attained partial responses, comprising one hepatocellular carcinoma case and two cutaneous melanoma cases.

The assay was immunoSEQ multiplex PCR, and TCRdb's table has in-frame clones only and misses some. In the table there are approximately 66,000 clones, around four fifths of which are singletons. The study, taken as a whole, reports: Clonal expansion from baseline to week 6 occurred in both CD4+ and CD8+ T cells.

The chain links TRBV18 to TRBJ1-5, with D perhaps matching TRBD1 (5 bases). This sample comprised CD4+ or CD8+ T cells sorted from blood, obtained in a trial of the OX40 agonist ivuxolimab. The receptor was isolated from an adult with an advanced solid tumor such as melanoma, head and neck, liver or kidney cancer. For the CDR3, the DNA is TGTGCCAGCTCTCCAAACGCCCCGGGGGGGGGACAGCCCCAGCATTTT. This codes for CASSPNAPGGGQPQHF.